One sample yielded the 27 T cell receptor beta chains listed below, sequenced in a study of T cells in Graves' hyperthyroidism and ophthalmopathy. The TCR beta CDR3 regions underwent amplification using RNA transcripts as the source. Using the HTBI primer set, a first-round RT-PCR was run on the TCR CDR3. A single record per CDR3 protein comes from TCRdb applying MiXCR to the multiplex PCR reads. The sample consists of around 690,000 distinct CDR3 sequences, around a sixth of them appearing once. The sequencing sample was made of blood. These receptors came from a man aged 45-65 years with Graves' hyperthyroidism.

This clonotype was detected ten times or more. The chain joins TRBV14 to TRBJ1-1; 8 bases are shared with TRBD1. The germline V gene has CDR1 SGHDN and CDR2 FVKESK. Trimming took 0 bases from V and 10 from J; bases not matched to a gene: 7. This CDR3 comprises 14 residues. As DNA, the CDR3 is TGTGCCAGCAGCCAAGAAAACAGGGGGGGGATAGCTTTCTTT. Encoded protein: CASSQENRGGIAFF. The entire variable domain, with the rest obtained from reference TRBV14 and TRBJ1-1, is as follows: EAGVTQFPSHSVIEKGQTVTLRCDPISGHDNLYWYRRVMGKEIKFLLHFVKESKQDESGMPNNRFLAERTGGTYSTLKVQPAELEDSGVYFCASSQENRGGIAFFGQGTRLTVV.

This clonotype appeared a few times. The rearrangement links TRBV5-1 to TRBJ2-2, with 13 bases fitting TRBD2. This CDR3 is built from 16 residues. After removal of 5 bases from V and 4 bases from J, the junction contained 5 bases not matched to a gene. Germline values: CDR1 SGHRS, CDR2 YFSETQ. The DNA of the CDR3 is TGCGCCAGCAGTCGGACTAGCGGGAGTTCCACCGGGGAGCTGTTTTTT. Amino acid sequence: CASSRTSGSSTGELFF.

With regard to this clonotype: Since a much larger clone is just one base distant, this may be a read error. V and J are TRBV10-3 and TRBJ2-5, with D uncertain. The CDR3 covers 12 residues. Deletions cut 5 bases from V and 13 bases from J, with 17 bases between. Per the germline V gene, CDR1 is ENHRY and CDR2 is SYGVKD. CDR3 sequence: CAISHDSQSPYF. CDR3 sequence (DNA): TGTGCCATCAGTCACGACTCCCAAAGTCCGTACTTC.

The CDR3 loop reads CASTFSTEAFF. Here the CDR3 DNA reads TGTGCCAGCACTTTTAGCACTGAAGCTTTCTTT. The J gene is TRBJ1-1, the V gene TRBV28, with D unclear. CDR1 MDHEN and CDR2 SYDVKM come from the germline V gene. The length of the CDR3 is 11 residues. V was clipped by 7 bases and J by 4 bases, with 7 bases between them.

In its sample, this clonotype was seen once. J is TRBJ1-1 and V is TRBV28; TRBD1 agrees at 9 bases. This CDR3 has 16 amino acids. The J segment lost 2 bases and the V segment lost 9 bases, leaving 13 bases of the junction unmatched. CDR1 is MDHEN, CDR2 SYDVKM, per germline. The CDR3 DNA sequence: TGTGCCAGAAGGATTCGGGACAGGGCAATCAACACTGAAGCTTTCTTT. It specifies CARRIRDRAINTEAFF.

There are a few counts of this clonotype. The chain recombines TRBV19 with TRBJ2-1; 7 bases fit TRBD2. V was clipped by 2 bases and J by 5 bases; unmatched bases: 6. Germline CDR1 reads LNHDA; CDR2 reads SQIVND (reference sequence). The CDR3 totals 15 residues. As DNA, the CDR3 is TGTGCCAGTAGTATAACTGGGGGGGGAAACAATGAGCAGTTCTTC. Translation: CASSITGGGNNEQFF.

The chain recombines TRBV2 with TRBJ2-3; no firm D call. Germline assignment: CDR1 SNHLY and CDR2 FYNNEI. V was shortened by 4 bases and J by 4 bases, with 6 bases between the two germline ends. This CDR3 spans 12 amino acids. The CDR3: CASSGGSDTQYF. The CDR3 nucleotides are TGTGCCAGCAGTGGAGGTTCAGATACGCAGTATTTT.

V usage is TRBV12-3 or TRBV12-4 and J usage is TRBJ2-3; the match to TRBD1 covers 9 bases. CDR3 length equals 16 residues. J lost 2 bases, V lost 5 bases, and 8 bases had no gene match. The CDR3 is CASSRSGTGFTDTQYF. DNA of the CDR3: TGTGCCAGCAGTAGATCCGGGACAGGGTTCACAGATACGCAGTATTTT.

The V gene is TRBV28, the J gene TRBJ2-3, with 8 bases matching TRBD2. The length of the CDR3 is 16 residues. Germline CDR1 MDHEN, CDR2 SYDVKM. V lost 7 bases and J lost 0; bases outside the gene matches: 9. The CDR3 DNA reads as TGTGCCAGCAAGTTATCGCTAGCGGGTAGCACAGATACGCAGTATTTT. Translating gives CASKLSLAGSTDTQYF.

The rearrangement uses TRBV6-5 and TRBJ2-2; 8 bases agree with TRBD1. The CDR3 sequence is 16 residues long. CDR1 MNHEY and CDR2 SVGAGI come from the germline V gene. V trimming: 2 bases; J trimming: 1 base; junction bases outside the gene matches: 3. The CDR3 sequence: CASSYPRGQNTGELFF. CDR3 DNA sequence: TGTGCCAGCAGTTACCCCAGGGGGCAGAACACCGGGGAGCTGTTTTTT.

This clonotype was seen repeatedly, ten times or more. One end of the junction is discordant with germline, which a read error may explain. The V call is TRBV2, the J call TRBJ2-5; no clear D. CDR1 and CDR2 (germline): SNHLY, FYNNEI. CDR3 length: 12 amino acids. The DNA of the CDR3 is TGTGCCAGCATTGAACAGCAAGAGACCCAGTACTTC. Translation gives CASIEQQETQYF. The entire variable domain, with the rest obtained from reference TRBV2 and TRBJ2-5, is as follows: EPEVTQTPSHQVTQMGQEVILRCVPISNHLYFYWYRQILGQKVEFLVSFYNNEISEKSEIFDDQFSVERPDGSNFTLKIRSTKLEDSAMYFCASIEQQETQYFGPGTRLLVL.

V gene TRBV15 combines with J gene TRBJ2-1; no clear D. V lost 6 bases, J lost 5 bases, and 17 bases lay in between. This CDR3 contains 15 residues. The germline V gene has CDR1 LNHNV and CDR2 YYDKDF (reference sequence). The CDR3 region has the DNA TGTGCCACCAGGGAAGACGGCAAATTAAACAATGAGCAGTTCTTC. Amino acids: CATREDGKLNNEQFF.

This clonotype appeared many times. The chain has TRBV7-9 and TRBJ1-1; the match to TRBD1 covers 8 bases. The germline V gene has CDR1 SEHNR and CDR2 FQNEAQ (reference sequence). V trimming: 5 bases; J trimming: 4 bases; junction bases outside the gene matches: 3. The CDR3 length is 13 residues. This chain's CDR3 is CASSQTGATEAFF. The CDR3, as DNA: TGTGCCAGCAGCCAGACAGGGGCCACTGAAGCTTTCTTT.

The sample holds many counts of this clonotype. V usage is TRBV19 and J usage is TRBJ2-5; perhaps TRBD1 as D (5 bases). CDR3 length: 14 amino acids. Germline V lookup: CDR1 LNHDA, CDR2 SQIVND (reference sequence). With 1 base removed from V and 1 base from J, the gap between germline ends came to 7 bases. The CDR3 DNA sequence: TGTGCCAGTAGTATAGGTGACAGCCAAGAGACCCAGTACTTC. Translation: CASSIGDSQETQYF.

J is TRBJ2-1 and V is TRBV12-3 or TRBV12-4; D gene unclear. V was trimmed by 3 bases and J by 10 bases, leaving 16 bases between them. The CDR3 extends over 14 amino acids. CDR3: CASSFGIPAGEQFF. DNA of the CDR3: TGTGCCAGCAGTTTTGGAATTCCTGCTGGGGAGCAGTTCTTC.

In its sample, this clonotype was seen many times. V is TRBV28 and J is TRBJ2-1; D is unclear. V lost 2 bases to trimming and J lost 9 bases, with 8 bases between them. The CDR3 is 12 amino acids. Germline assignment: CDR1 MDHEN and CDR2 SYDVKM. CDR3: CASSLVSAEQFF. The CDR3 bases are TGTGCCAGCAGTTTAGTATCGGCTGAGCAGTTCTTC.

At least ten counts were recorded for this clonotype. This rearrangement joins TRBV5-5 to TRBJ2-3; D tentatively reads TRBD1 or TRBD2 (5 bases each). V was pared by 0 bases and J by 0 bases, with 8 bases between. Germline loops: CDR1 SGHKS, CDR2 YYEKEE (reference sequence). This CDR3 has 15 residues. CDR3 sequence reads: CASSLDGDSTDTQYF. The CDR3 DNA is TGTGCCAGCAGCTTGGATGGGGACAGCACAGATACGCAGTATTTT.

About this clonotype itself: A much larger clone differs from this one at a single base, so this may be a read error. This chain uses TRBV24-1 with TRBJ1-1; D is undetermined. CDR1 is KGHDR and CDR2 is SFDVKD in the germline V gene. The CDR3 sequence is 12 residues long. The CDR3 sequence is CATSGSNTESFF. Here the CDR3 DNA reads TGTGCCACCAGTGGGTCGAACACTGAATCTTTCTTT.

This clonotype was detected a few times. V and J are TRBV28 and TRBJ1-1; weak D call: TRBD1 (5 bases). V shed 3 bases and J shed 11 bases, with 19 bases lying between them. The CDR3 contains 14 residues. In germline, CDR1 is MDHEN, CDR2 SYDVKM. In nucleotides, the CDR3 is TGTGCCAGCAGTTTTGCTTCTGGGGCGTCCCACGCTTTCTTT. This translates into CASSFASGASHAFF.

In its sample, this clonotype was seen many times. The rearrangement uses TRBV27 and TRBJ2-7, with 11 bases lining up with TRBD2. Germline assignment: CDR1 MNHEY and CDR2 SMNVEV (reference sequence). This CDR3 is built from 18 residues. Trimming cost V 5 bases and J 3 bases; bases outside gene matches: 15. The CDR3 sequence: CASSVTGTSGLIYYEQYF. The CDR3 coding sequence is TGTGCCAGCAGTGTCACCGGGACTAGCGGCCTTATTTACTACGAGCAGTACTTC.

This clonotype showed up many times. The V gene is TRBV3-1, the J gene TRBJ2-7; weak D call: TRBD1 (6 bases). Germline V gene data show CDR1 as LGHDT and CDR2 as YNNKEL (reference sequence). The V gene lost 4 bases and the J gene lost 3 bases, with 13 bases spanning the gap. The CDR3 loop spans 14 amino acids. The CDR3 reads CASSRAQGFYEQYF. CDR3 coding DNA: TGTGCCAGCAGCCGAGCACAGGGCTTCTACGAGCAGTACTTC.

This clonotype has ten or more counts. A read error may account for a junction end that differs from germline. The chain carries TRBV28 and TRBJ2-3; no clear D. The CDR3 has 14 amino acids. Germline CDR1 is MDHEN and CDR2 is SYDVKM. DNA of the CDR3: TGTGCCAGCAGTTTCATGGCAAGCACACATACGCAGTATTTT. This codes for CASSFMASTHTQYF.

This chain uses TRBV28 with TRBJ2-2; TRBD2 is a possible D gene (6 bases). This CDR3 comprises 14 residues. The germline V gene has CDR1 MDHEN and CDR2 SYDVKM. The V end was cut by 3 bases, the J end by 5 bases, with 10 bases between. The CDR3 loop is CASSFNRGTGELFF. The CDR3, as DNA: TGTGCCAGCAGTTTTAACCGGGGGACCGGGGAGCTGTTTTTT.

The chain is built from TRBV5-1 and TRBJ2-5, with 11 bases lining up with TRBD2. Germline trimming cut 6 bases from V and 3 bases from J; bases unmatched to any gene: 7. Germline V gene lookup returns CDR1 SGHRS and CDR2 YFSETQ. The CDR3 has 15 amino acids. The CDR3 sequence is CASKVDSGREETQYF. The CDR3 DNA sequence: TGCGCCAGCAAGGTTGATAGCGGGAGGGAAGAGACCCAGTACTTC.

This clonotype occurred a few times. The J gene is TRBJ2-7, the V gene TRBV29-1; perhaps TRBD1 as D (6 bases). The germline V gene has CDR1 SQVTM and CDR2 ANQGSEA. The CDR3 is 11 amino acids. Between the trimmed V and J ends, which lost 4 bases and 7 bases, there was a span of 11 bases. The DNA of the CDR3 is TGCAGCGTTGGGGCAGGGGTTGAGCAGTACTTC. Its protein is CSVGAGVEQYF.

The sample holds many counts of this clonotype. The V gene is TRBV6-2 or TRBV6-3, the J gene TRBJ1-1; D is undetermined. The ends were cut back, 6 bases at V and 0 bases at J, with 17 bases in the middle. Germline lookup yields CDR1 MNHEY and CDR2 SVGEGT. The CDR3 spans 16 residues. DNA of the CDR3: TGTGCCAGCAGCGCCGGATGGACGGATATGAACACTGAAGCTTTCTTT. This codes for CASSAGWTDMNTEAFF.

This clonotype showed up many times. The gene calls are TRBV12-5 and TRBJ2-2, with no clear D. Deletions cut 0 bases from V and 2 bases from J, with 13 bases between. CDR3 size: 17 residues. Germline CDR1 LGHNT, CDR2 FRNRAP. Written as DNA, the CDR3 is TGTGCTAGTGGTTTGGTATACGGACGGTCTAACACCGGGGAGCTGTTTTTT. It codes for CASGLVYGRSNTGELFF.